These 32 T cell receptor beta chains were all obtained from the same sample, sequenced in a study of preoperative IRX-2 immunotherapy in early breast cancer. The protocol was immunoSEQ multiplex PCR, while the TCRdb copy is restricted to in-frame clones and leaves out a portion. The profile shows roughly 40,000 clones, about 72% of them singletons. Treatment specified: preoperative locoregional IRX-2 cytokine immunotherapy. Sequences were derived from tumor tissue, sampled after IRX-2 immunotherapy. The receptors derive from a human donor with breast cancer.

The chain joins TRBV28 to TRBJ2-3, with 7 bases that match TRBD2. The CDR3 has 15 residues. Germline CDR1 and CDR2: MDHEN and SYDVKM. V was clipped by 6 bases and J by 6 bases; unmatched bases: 12. The CDR3 nucleotides read TGTGCCAGCAGCCGCGATGCGGGAGTCGGGGATACGCAGTATTTT. Its translation is CASSRDAGVGDTQYF.

The V call is TRBV6-8, the J call TRBJ1-3; D is unclear. The V end lost 2 bases, the J end lost 1 base, and 9 bases lay between the germline ends. The length of the CDR3 is 15 residues. Germline values: CDR1 MNHGY, CDR2 SAAAGT. The CDR3 sequence: CASSYGNPSGNTIYF. Here the CDR3 DNA reads TGTGCCAGCAGTTACGGGAATCCATCTGGAAACACCATATATTTT.

The chain employs TRBV10-1 and TRBJ1-4; D unresolved. CDR1 is WNHNN, CDR2 SYGVQD, per germline (reference sequence). V was trimmed by 3 bases and J by 0 bases, leaving 5 bases between them. This CDR3 is built from 14 residues. CDR3 in amino acids: CASSDSSTNEKLFF. The DNA for the CDR3 is TGCGCCAGCAGTGACAGTTCAACTAATGAAAAACTGTTTTTT.

The rearrangement links TRBV11-3 to TRBJ2-7; possible D gene TRBD1, 6 bases. The CDR3 runs 14 residues. Trimming shortened V by 0 bases and J by 4 bases, and 10 bases separated the two germline ends. Germline CDR1 reads SGHNT; CDR2 reads YENEEA. CDR3 bases: TGTGCCAGCAGCTTAGACGGGACAAATTACGAGCAGTACTTC. Translation gives CASSLDGTNYEQYF.

This clone was seen more than once but under ten times. The chain couples TRBV6-8 to TRBJ1-1, with TRBD1 as a possible D gene (6 bases). The V end lost 5 bases, the J end lost 1 base, and 8 bases lay between the germline ends. This CDR3 region has 13 residues. Germline CDR1 MNHGY, CDR2 SAAAGT. Here the CDR3 DNA reads TGTGCCAGCAGTATCAGGGGGAACACTGAAGCTTTCTTT. It is translated as CASSIRGNTEAFF.

The rearrangement joins TRBV11-3 to TRBJ2-5, with D tentatively TRBD1 or TRBD2 (6 bases each). Germline CDR1 reads SGHNT; CDR2 reads YENEEA. The CDR3 has 15 amino acids. Trimming took off 1 base at V and 3 bases at J, with 12 bases between the two ends. The CDR3 here is CASSLVVRGEETQYF. CDR3 sequence (DNA): TGTGCCAGCAGCTTAGTAGTGAGGGGGGAAGAGACCCAGTACTTC.

This clone was counted once. The CDR3 spells CASTLGLTSTDTQYF. In DNA form, the CDR3 reads TGTGCCAGCACCTTGGGCCTGACGAGCACAGATACGCAGTATTTT. The chain has TRBV6-7 and TRBJ2-3; D unclear. TRBV6-7 is treated as an ORF (open reading frame) with a function not yet certain. CDR3 length equals 15 residues. V lost 7 bases to trimming and J lost 0 bases, with 14 bases between them.

This clone was recorded only once. The chain is built from TRBV14 and TRBJ1-1; 10 bases align to TRBD1. Unmatched junction bases numbered 12, after V lost 4 bases and J lost 10 bases. The CDR3 has 15 amino acids. Per the germline V gene, CDR1 is SGHDN and CDR2 is FVKESK. The CDR3 reads CASSPPGQGSTGAFF. The CDR3 DNA is TGTGCCAGCAGCCCCCCGGGACAGGGGTCGACAGGAGCTTTCTTT.

The V call is TRBV6-8, the J call TRBJ1-5; 10 bases agree with TRBD1. The CDR3 is 17 residues long. The germline CDR1 and CDR2 sequences are MNHGY and SAAAGT. V gave up 5 bases and J gave up 2 bases; unmatched junction bases: 9. Written as DNA, the CDR3 is TGTGCCAGCAGTCGGACAGGGGGTGGGTATGGCAATCAGCCCCAGCATTTT. Translated, it gives CASSRTGGGYGNQPQHF.

The chain has TRBV18 and TRBJ1-2; 7 nucleotides match TRBD1. Unmatched junction bases numbered 7, after V lost 2 bases and J lost 4 bases. Per germline, CDR1 KGHSH and CDR2 LQKENI. This CDR3 comprises 15 residues. CDR3 residues: CASSPDRDTAYGYTF. The CDR3 DNA is TGTGCCAGCTCACCAGACAGGGATACTGCCTATGGCTACACCTTC.

The CDR3 sequence is CASSASTGGGTDTQYF. The DNA of the CDR3 is TGTGCCAGCAGCGCTTCGACAGGGGGCGGAACAGATACGCAGTATTTT. This rearrangement joins TRBV6-8 to TRBJ2-3; TRBD1 agrees at 10 bases. The CDR3 length is 16 residues. V gave up 6 bases and J gave up 3 bases; unmatched junction bases: 9. Looked up from germline, CDR1 is MNHGY and CDR2 is SAAAGT.

CDR3 sequence reads: CASSGQFEQYF. The CDR3 region has the DNA TGTGCCAGCAGTGGACAGTTTGAGCAGTACTTC. V is TRBV6-4 and J is TRBJ2-7, with a tentative D call TRBD1 (5 bases). The CDR3 loop spans 11 amino acids. CDR1 MRHNA and CDR2 SNTAGT come from the germline V gene. Deletions cut 4 bases from V and 7 bases from J, with 8 bases between.

The genes are TRBV7-8 and TRBJ1-1; possible D gene TRBD1, 5 bases. The CDR3 sequence is 13 residues long. Germline CDR1 SGHVS, CDR2 FQNEAQ. V lost 1 base to trimming and J lost 5 bases, with 8 bases between them. The CDR3 region is CASSLDRGTEAFF. CDR3 sequence (DNA): TGTGCCAGCAGCTTAGATCGGGGGACTGAAGCTTTCTTT.

The chain employs TRBV6-1 and TRBJ1-4; D is unresolved. Germline lookup yields CDR1 MNHNS and CDR2 SASEGT. This CDR3 is 16 amino acids long. Trimming stripped 0 bases from V and 4 bases from J, with 12 bases between. The CDR3 loop reads CASSEALGPGNEKLFF. CDR3 in DNA: TGTGCCAGCAGTGAAGCTCTGGGCCCCGGTAATGAAAAACTGTTTTTT.

This clone has just one count. The V and J genes are TRBV7-7 and TRBJ1-6; D gene unclear. The V gene lost 5 bases and the J gene lost 7 bases, with 30 bases spanning the gap. CDR3 length equals 20 residues. Germline CDR1 reads SSHAT; CDR2 reads FNYEAQ (reference sequence). CDR3 amino acids: CASSQDNYRPLSGSNSPLHF. The DNA for the CDR3 is TGTGCCAGCAGCCAAGATAATTACCGCCCCCTGAGCGGTTCCAATTCACCCCTCCACTTT.

V gene TRBV6-8 combines with J gene TRBJ2-7; D unresolved. V lost 7 bases and J 0 bases, leaving 16 bases between the germline ends. Germline V gene data show CDR1 as MNHGY and CDR2 as SAAAGT. The CDR3 contains 15 residues. The CDR3 spells CASKTGGPSSYEQYF. The CDR3 DNA is TGTGCCAGCAAAACTGGCGGCCCTTCCTCCTACGAGCAGTACTTC.

The chain joins TRBV30 to TRBJ2-1, with a possible D match to TRBD1 (6 bases). V was cut by 5 bases and J by 4 bases, with 9 bases left in between. CDR3 length equals 12 residues. Germline V CDR1 and CDR2: GTSNPN, SVGIG (reference sequence). This CDR3 reads CAWQQGYNEQFF. In nucleotides, the CDR3 is TGTGCCTGGCAACAGGGTTACAATGAGCAGTTCTTC.

This chain links TRBV18 with TRBJ1-5; TRBD1 agrees at 7 bases. The CDR3 length is 15 residues. The junction had 4 bases not matched to a gene; V was cut back by 3 bases and J by 2 bases. Germline CDR1 and CDR2: KGHSH and LQKENI. The CDR3 protein is CASSPQTGGNQPQHF. For the CDR3, the DNA is TGTGCCAGCTCACCTCAAACAGGGGGCAATCAGCCCCAGCATTTT. Based on the CDR3 plus reference TRBV18 and TRBJ1-5, the full variable domain is NAGVMQNPRHLVRRRGQEARLRCSPMKGHSHVYWYRQLPEEGLKFMVYLQKENIIDESGMPKERFSAEFPKEGPSILRIQQVVRGDSAAYFCASSPQTGGNQPQHFGDGTRLSIL.

V is TRBV6-7 and J is TRBJ2-1; D might be TRBD1 (5 bases). TRBV6-7 counts as an open reading frame of uncertain function. The V end lost 7 bases, the J end lost 0 bases, and 16 bases lay between the germline ends. The length of the CDR3 is 16 residues. The CDR3 DNA sequence: TGTGCCAGCAAGCGACAGCGAACAAACTCCTACAATGAGCAGTTCTTC. Translating it yields CASKRQRTNSYNEQFF.

The chain couples TRBV11-3 to TRBJ2-1, with TRBD1 matching 8 bases. The CDR3 is made up of 16 amino acids. CDR1 and CDR2 (germline): SGHNT, YENEEA. V was clipped by 3 bases and J by 1 base; unmatched bases: 5. CDR3 region: CASSLTGQGSYNEQFF. The CDR3 region has the DNA TGTGCCAGCAGCTTGACCGGACAGGGATCCTACAATGAGCAGTTCTTC. The whole variable domain, remainder taken from reference TRBV11-3 and TRBJ2-1, is EAGVVQSPRYKIIEKKQPVAFWCNPISGHNTLYWYLQNLGQGPELLIRYENEEAVDDSQLPKDRFSAERLKGVDSTLKIQPAELGDSAVYLCASSLTGQGSYNEQFFGPGTRLTVL.

The chain has TRBV18 and TRBJ2-6; D is uncertain. The germline gives CDR1 KGHSH, CDR2 LQKENI. This CDR3 is 15 amino acids long. Trimming left V 0 bases short and J 1 base short, with 4 bases between. CDR3: CASSPPGSGANVLTF. CDR3 DNA sequence: TGTGCCAGCTCACCACCGGGTTCTGGGGCCAACGTCCTGACTTTC.

The J gene is TRBJ2-1, the V gene TRBV10-2, with 8 bases identical to TRBD1. The ends lost 6 bases at V and 3 bases at J; junction bases unmatched: 4. Germline values: CDR1 WSHSY, CDR2 SAAADI. CDR3 length equals 14 residues. The CDR3 protein is CASRPQGVYNEQFF. CDR3 coding DNA: TGCGCCAGCAGACCACAGGGGGTCTACAATGAGCAGTTCTTC.

The chain is built from TRBV19 and TRBJ1-2, with 7 nucleotides matching TRBD1. CDR3 length equals 16 residues. J lost 2 bases, V lost 4 bases, and 10 bases had no gene match. The germline V gene encodes CDR1 LNHDA and CDR2 SQIVND (reference sequence). CDR3 amino acids: CASSRSSGTDNYGYTF. In nucleotides, the CDR3 is TGTGCCAGTAGTAGATCCTCCGGGACAGACAACTATGGCTACACCTTC.

The chain has TRBV11-3 and TRBJ2-2; D is unclear. Trimming pared 1 base from V and 3 bases from J, leaving 6 bases between. This CDR3 is 14 amino acids long. The germline CDR1 and CDR2 sequences are SGHNT and YENEEA. Here the CDR3 reads CASSLGPYTGELFF. Written as DNA, the CDR3 is TGTGCCAGCAGCTTAGGCCCGTACACCGGGGAGCTGTTTTTT.

This rearrangement joins TRBV7-7 to TRBJ2-5; D perhaps matches TRBD1 (5 bases). The V gene's germline CDR1 is SSHAT and CDR2 FNYEAQ (reference sequence). The CDR3 sequence is 14 residues long. Trimming removed 5 bases at V and 0 bases at J, with 10 bases between. The CDR3 is CASSTTGNQETQYF. The DNA for the CDR3 is TGTGCCAGCAGCACCACAGGAAACCAAGAGACCCAGTACTTC.

This chain joins TRBV28 and TRBJ2-7; the D is unclear. Germline V gives CDR1 MDHEN, CDR2 SYDVKM. Trimming removed 3 bases at V and 0 bases at J, with 9 bases between. There are 14 residues in the CDR3. In DNA form, the CDR3 reads TGTGCCAGCAGTTTCCAAGAAGACTCCTACGAGCAGTACTTC. This translates into CASSFQEDSYEQYF.

This chain joins TRBV2 and TRBJ2-7, with 7 bases that match TRBD1. The V segment lost 8 bases and the J segment 2 bases; nucleotides outside the gene matches: 6. Germline V gene sequence: CDR1 SNHLY, CDR2 FYNNEI. CDR3 length: 13 residues. CDR3: CASVSTGAYEQYF. The CDR3, as DNA: TGTGCCAGCGTCAGTACAGGGGCCTACGAGCAGTACTTC.

V and J are TRBV12-5 and TRBJ2-3; TRBD2 matches at 10 bases. From germline, CDR1 is LGHNT and CDR2 FRNRAP. Germline trimming cut 0 bases from V and 8 bases from J; bases unmatched to any gene: 14. The length of the CDR3 is 18 residues. The CDR3 bases are TGTGCTAGTGGTTTGGTAGGAGGGCTAGCGGGAGATCAACGTACGCAGTATTTT. Its translation is CASGLVGGLAGDQRTQYF.

The CDR3 here is CASSSSGTGGSEQYF. Written as DNA, the CDR3 is TGCGCCAGCAGCTCGTCCGGAACAGGGGGCTCCGAGCAGTACTTC. The chain joins TRBV5-1 to TRBJ2-7; 9 bases line up with TRBD1. The CDR3 runs 15 residues. Trimming at V came to 3 bases and at J to 6 bases, leaving 10 bases not matched to a gene. Germline assignment: CDR1 SGHRS and CDR2 YFSETQ.

This sequence joins TRBV6-1 and TRBJ1-1; 7 nucleotides line up with TRBD1. V trimming: 0 bases; J trimming: 2 bases; junction bases outside the gene matches: 3. The CDR3 is 15 residues long. Looked up from germline, CDR1 is MNHNS and CDR2 is SASEGT. For the CDR3, the DNA is TGTGCCAGCAGTGAAGCCGGGACAGCAAACACTGAAGCTTTCTTT. Its translation is CASSEAGTANTEAFF.

The chain uses TRBV6-8 and TRBJ2-5; 7 positions agree with TRBD2. The CDR3 is made up of 14 amino acids. Germline lookup yields CDR1 MNHGY and CDR2 SAAAGT. V lost 1 base, J lost 5 bases, and 4 bases stayed unmatched. The CDR3 here is CASSYWEGMETQYF. In DNA, the CDR3 is TGTGCCAGCAGTTACTGGGAGGGGATGGAGACCCAGTACTTC.

The chain combines TRBV18 with TRBJ2-2; tentatively, D is TRBD1 or TRBD2 (5 bases each). V was shortened by 4 bases and J by 1 base, with 16 bases between the two germline ends. Germline assignment: CDR1 KGHSH and CDR2 LQKENI. The CDR3 consists of 17 residues. CDR3 sequence: CASSLPGRAWNTGELFF. CDR3 nucleotide sequence: TGTGCCAGCTCACTCCCGGGGCGGGCCTGGAACACCGGGGAGCTGTTTTTT.